This section outlines one T cell receptor (beta chain) sequence together with its context. Per germline, CDR1 SGHRS and CDR2 YFSETQ. The V gene end was trimmed by 4 bases and the J gene end by 2 bases; junction bases not matched to a gene: 10. This CDR3 is 17 amino acids long. This record comes from a study of blood T cell repertoires in COVID-19. Whole-study context: The study drew acute and convalescent COVID-19 samples from the United States, Italy and Spain.

Sequencing was performed with immunoSEQ multiplex PCR; in TCRdb, only in-frame clones are kept and a portion is missing. This sample yields about 110,000 clones, of which about three quarters are seen a single time; 1.8% belongs to the top ten. V gene TRBV5-1 combines with J gene TRBJ2-2; 8 bases map to TRBD1. The source is a woman aged 40 to 50 with acute or convalescent COVID-19. Input material: peripheral blood. CDR3 region: CASSMEYGQGNTGELFF. The CDR3 nucleotides read TGCGCCAGCAGCATGGAGTACGGACAGGGAAACACCGGGGAGCTGTTTTTT.